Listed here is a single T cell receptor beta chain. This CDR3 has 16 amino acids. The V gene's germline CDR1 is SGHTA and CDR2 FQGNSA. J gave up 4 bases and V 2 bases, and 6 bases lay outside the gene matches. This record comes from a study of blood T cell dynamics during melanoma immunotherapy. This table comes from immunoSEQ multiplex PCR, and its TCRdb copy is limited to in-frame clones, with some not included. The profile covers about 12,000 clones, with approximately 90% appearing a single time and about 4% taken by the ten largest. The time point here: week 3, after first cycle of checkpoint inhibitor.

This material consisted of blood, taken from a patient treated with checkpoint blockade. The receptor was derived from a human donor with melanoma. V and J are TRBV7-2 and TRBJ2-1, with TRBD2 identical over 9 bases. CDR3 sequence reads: CASSLQGGGVYNEQFF. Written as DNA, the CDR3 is TGTGCCAGCAGCTTACAAGGCGGGGGGGTATACAATGAGCAGTTCTTC.